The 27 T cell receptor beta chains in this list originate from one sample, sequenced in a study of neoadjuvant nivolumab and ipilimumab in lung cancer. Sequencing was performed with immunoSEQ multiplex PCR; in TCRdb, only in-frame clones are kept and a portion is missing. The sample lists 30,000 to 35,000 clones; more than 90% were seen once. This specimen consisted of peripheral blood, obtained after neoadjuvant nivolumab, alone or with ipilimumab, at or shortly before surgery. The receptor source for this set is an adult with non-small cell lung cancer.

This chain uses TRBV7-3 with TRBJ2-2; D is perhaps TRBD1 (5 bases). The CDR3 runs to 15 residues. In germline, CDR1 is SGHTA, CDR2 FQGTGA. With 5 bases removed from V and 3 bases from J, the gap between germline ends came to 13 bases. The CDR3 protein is CASSPARVDTGELFF. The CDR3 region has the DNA TGTGCCAGCAGCCCCGCCAGGGTAGACACCGGGGAGCTGTTTTTT.

CDR3 amino acids: CASSLMTGNQPQHF. The CDR3 DNA follows: TGTGCCAGCAGCTTAATGACGGGGAATCAGCCCCAGCATTTT. This sequence joins TRBV7-9 and TRBJ1-5; D not certain. Germline V gene lookup returns CDR1 SEHNR and CDR2 FQNEAQ (reference sequence). The V end lost 2 bases, the J end lost 4 bases, and 9 bases lay between the germline ends. CDR3 length: 14 amino acids. Based on the CDR3 plus reference TRBV7-9 and TRBJ1-5, the full variable domain is DTGVSQNPRHKITKRGQNVTFRCDPISEHNRLYWYRQTLGQGPEFLTYFQNEAQLEKSRLLSDRFSAERPKGSFSTLEIQRTEQGDSAMYLCASSLMTGNQPQHFGDGTRLSIL.

In DNA form, the CDR3 reads TGTGCCAGCAGTGTTCCGGGCTCCTATGGCTACACCTTC. Residues: CASSVPGSYGYTF. The chain employs TRBV2 and TRBJ1-2; no definite D call. CDR1 SNHLY and CDR2 FYNNEI come from the germline V gene. V shed 4 bases and J shed 4 bases, with 10 bases lying between them. This CDR3 contains 13 residues.

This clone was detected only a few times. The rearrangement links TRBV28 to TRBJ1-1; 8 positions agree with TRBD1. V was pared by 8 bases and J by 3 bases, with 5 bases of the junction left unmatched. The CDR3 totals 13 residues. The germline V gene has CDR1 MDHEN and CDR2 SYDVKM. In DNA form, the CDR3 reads TGTGCCAGCCCTGGACAGGGACACACTGAAGCTTTCTTT. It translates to CASPGQGHTEAFF.

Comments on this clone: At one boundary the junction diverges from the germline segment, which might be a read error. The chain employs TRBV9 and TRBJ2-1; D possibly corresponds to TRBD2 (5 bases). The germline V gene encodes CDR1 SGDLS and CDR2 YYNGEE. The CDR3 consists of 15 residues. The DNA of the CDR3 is TGTGCCAGCAGCGTAGCCGGGGTCTCCCACAATGAGCAGTTCTTC. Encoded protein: CASSVAGVSHNEQFF. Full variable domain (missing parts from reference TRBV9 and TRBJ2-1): DSGVTQTPKHLITATGQRVTLRCSPRSGDLSVYWYQQSLDQGLQFLIQYYNGEERAKGNILERFSAQQFPDLHSELNLSSLELGDSALYFCASSVAGVSHNEQFFGPGTRLTVL.

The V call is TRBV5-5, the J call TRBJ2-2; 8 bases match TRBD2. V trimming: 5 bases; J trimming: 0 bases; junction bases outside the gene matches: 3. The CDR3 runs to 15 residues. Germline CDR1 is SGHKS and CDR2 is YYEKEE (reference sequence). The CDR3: CASRGGLANTGELFF. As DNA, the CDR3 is TGTGCCAGCAGAGGGGGACTAGCGAACACCGGGGAGCTGTTTTTT. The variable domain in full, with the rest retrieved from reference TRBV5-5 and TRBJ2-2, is DAGVTQSPTHLIKTRGQQVTLRCSPISGHKSVSWYQQVLGQGPQFIFQYYEKEERGRGNFPDRFSARQFPNYSSELNVNALLLGDSALYLCASRGGLANTGELFFGEGSRLTVL.

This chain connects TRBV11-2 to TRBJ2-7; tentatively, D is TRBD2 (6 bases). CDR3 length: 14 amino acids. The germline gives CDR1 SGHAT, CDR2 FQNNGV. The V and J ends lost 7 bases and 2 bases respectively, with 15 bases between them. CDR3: CASTPGVTTYEQYF. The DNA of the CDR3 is TGTGCCAGCACCCCGGGGGTGACAACCTACGAGCAGTACTTC. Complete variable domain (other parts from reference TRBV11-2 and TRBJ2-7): EAGVAQSPRYKIIEKRQSVAFWCNPISGHATLYWYQQILGQGPKLLIQFQNNGVVDDSQLPKDRFSAERLKGVDSTLKIQPAKLEDSAVYLCASTPGVTTYEQYFGPGTRLTVT.

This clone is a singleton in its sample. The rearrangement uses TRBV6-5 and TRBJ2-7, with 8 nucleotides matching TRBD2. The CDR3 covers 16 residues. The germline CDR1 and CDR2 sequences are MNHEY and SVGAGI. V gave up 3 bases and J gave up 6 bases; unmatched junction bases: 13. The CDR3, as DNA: TGTGCCAGCAGTTATCTCCTAACGGGAGGGCCGACCGAGCAGTACTTC. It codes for CASSYLLTGGPTEQYF.

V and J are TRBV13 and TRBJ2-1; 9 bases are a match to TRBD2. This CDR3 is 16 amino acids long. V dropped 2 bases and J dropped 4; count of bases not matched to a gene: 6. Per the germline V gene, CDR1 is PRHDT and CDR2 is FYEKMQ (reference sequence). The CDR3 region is CASSLTSGPTYNEQFF. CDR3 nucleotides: TGTGCCAGCAGCTTAACTAGCGGGCCAACTTACAATGAGCAGTTCTTC.

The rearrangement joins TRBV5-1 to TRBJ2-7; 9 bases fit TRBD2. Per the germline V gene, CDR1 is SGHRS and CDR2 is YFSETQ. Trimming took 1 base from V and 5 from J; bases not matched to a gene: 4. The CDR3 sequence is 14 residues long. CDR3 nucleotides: TGCGCCAGCAGCTTGCGCCTAGCGGGAAACGAGCAGTACTTC. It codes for CASSLRLAGNEQYF.

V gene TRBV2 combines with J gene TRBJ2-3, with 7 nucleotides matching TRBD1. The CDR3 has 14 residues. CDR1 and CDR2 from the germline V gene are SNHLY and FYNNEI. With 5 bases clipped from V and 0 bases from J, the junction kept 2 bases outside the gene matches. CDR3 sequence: CASSPDRSTDTQYF. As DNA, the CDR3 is TGTGCCAGCAGTCCGGACAGGAGCACAGATACGCAGTATTTT. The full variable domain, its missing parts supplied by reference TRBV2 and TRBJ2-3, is EPEVTQTPSHQVTQMGQEVILRCVPISNHLYFYWYRQILGQKVEFLVSFYNNEISEKSEIFDDQFSVERPDGSNFTLKIRSTKLEDSAMYFCASSPDRSTDTQYFGPGTRLTVL.

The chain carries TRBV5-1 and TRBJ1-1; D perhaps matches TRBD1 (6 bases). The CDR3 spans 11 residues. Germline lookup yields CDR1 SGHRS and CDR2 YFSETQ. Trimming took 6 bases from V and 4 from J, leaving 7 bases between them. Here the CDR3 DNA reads TGCGCCAGCAAGGACAGCACTGAAGCTTTCTTT. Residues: CASKDSTEAFF.

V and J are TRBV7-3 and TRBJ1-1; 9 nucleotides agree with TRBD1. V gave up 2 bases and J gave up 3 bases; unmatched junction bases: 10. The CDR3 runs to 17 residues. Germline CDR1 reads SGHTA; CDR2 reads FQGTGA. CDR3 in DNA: TGTGCCAGCAGCTTAGGGGAAAAGGACAGGGGCGACACTGAAGCTTTCTTT. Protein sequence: CASSLGEKDRGDTEAFF.

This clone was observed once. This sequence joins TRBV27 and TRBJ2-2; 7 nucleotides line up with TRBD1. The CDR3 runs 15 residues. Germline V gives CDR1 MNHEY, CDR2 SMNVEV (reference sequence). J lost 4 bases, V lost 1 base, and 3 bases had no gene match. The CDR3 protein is CASSLLQGLTGELFF. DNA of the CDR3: TGTGCCAGCAGTTTATTACAGGGGCTCACCGGGGAGCTGTTTTTT.

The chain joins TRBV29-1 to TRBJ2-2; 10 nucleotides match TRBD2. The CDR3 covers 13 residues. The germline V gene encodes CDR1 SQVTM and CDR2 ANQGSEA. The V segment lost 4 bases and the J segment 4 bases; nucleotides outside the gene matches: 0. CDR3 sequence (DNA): TGCAGCGTTGGACTAGCGGGCACCGGGGAGCTGTTTTTT. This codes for CSVGLAGTGELFF.

CDR3 nucleotides: TGTGCCAGCAGTTACAGACAGCTAGGAGGTGAAAAACTGTTTTTT. Its protein product is CASSYRQLGGEKLFF. The chain joins TRBV6-5 to TRBJ1-4, with D perhaps matching TRBD1 (5 bases). V was cut by 2 bases and J by 7 bases, with 14 bases left in between. The length of the CDR3 is 15 residues. Germline loops: CDR1 MNHEY, CDR2 SVGAGI.

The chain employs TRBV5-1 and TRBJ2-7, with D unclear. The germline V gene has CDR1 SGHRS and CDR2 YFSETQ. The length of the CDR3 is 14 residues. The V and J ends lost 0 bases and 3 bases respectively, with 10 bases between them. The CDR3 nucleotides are TGCGCCAGCAGCTTGGGGCCCTCTAACTACGAGCAGTACTTC. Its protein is CASSLGPSNYEQYF.

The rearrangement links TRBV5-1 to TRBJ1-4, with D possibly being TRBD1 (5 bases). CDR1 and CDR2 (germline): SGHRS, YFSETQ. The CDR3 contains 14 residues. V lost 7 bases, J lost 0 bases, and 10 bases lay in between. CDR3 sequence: CASSRTTTNEKLFF. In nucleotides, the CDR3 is TGCGCCAGCTCCCGGACAACAACTAATGAAAAACTGTTTTTT.

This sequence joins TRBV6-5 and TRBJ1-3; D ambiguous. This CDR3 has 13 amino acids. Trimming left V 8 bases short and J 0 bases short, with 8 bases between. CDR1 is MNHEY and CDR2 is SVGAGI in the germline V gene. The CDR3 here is CASQTPSGNTIYF. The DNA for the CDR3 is TGTGCCAGCCAGACCCCCTCTGGAAACACCATATATTTT.

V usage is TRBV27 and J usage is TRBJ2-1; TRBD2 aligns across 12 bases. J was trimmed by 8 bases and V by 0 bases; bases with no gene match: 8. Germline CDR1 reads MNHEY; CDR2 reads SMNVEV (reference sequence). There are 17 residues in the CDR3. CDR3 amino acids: CASSLSSVRLAGDEQFF. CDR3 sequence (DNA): TGTGCCAGCAGTTTATCAAGCGTGCGACTAGCGGGGGATGAGCAGTTCTTC.

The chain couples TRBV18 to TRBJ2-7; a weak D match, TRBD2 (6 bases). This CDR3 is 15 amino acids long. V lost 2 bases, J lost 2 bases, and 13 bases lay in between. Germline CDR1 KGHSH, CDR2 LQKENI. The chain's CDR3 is CASSPGSGYTYEQYF. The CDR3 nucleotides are TGTGCCAGCTCACCAGGTAGCGGATATACCTACGAGCAGTACTTC.

The CDR3 region is CAIASGLTDTQYF. The CDR3, as DNA: TGTGCCATCGCGAGCGGCCTCACAGATACGCAGTATTTT. V gene TRBV10-3 combines with J gene TRBJ2-3; tentatively, D is TRBD2 (5 bases). V was cut by 8 bases and J by 2 bases, with 11 bases left in between. This CDR3 comprises 13 residues. Per the germline V gene, CDR1 is ENHRY and CDR2 is SYGVKD.

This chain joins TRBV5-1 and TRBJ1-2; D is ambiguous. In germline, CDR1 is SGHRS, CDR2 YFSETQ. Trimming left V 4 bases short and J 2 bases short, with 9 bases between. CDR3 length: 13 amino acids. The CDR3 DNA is TGCGCCAGCAGCCCCCCGGGAAACTATGGCTACACCTTC. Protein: CASSPPGNYGYTF.

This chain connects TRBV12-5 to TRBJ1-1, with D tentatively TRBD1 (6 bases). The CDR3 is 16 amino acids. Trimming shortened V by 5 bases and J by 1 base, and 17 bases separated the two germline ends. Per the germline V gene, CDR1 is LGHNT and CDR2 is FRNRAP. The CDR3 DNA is TGTGCTAGTGGTCCGAAACTCACAGGGCAGAACACTGAAGCTTTCTTT. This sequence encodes CASGPKLTGQNTEAFF.

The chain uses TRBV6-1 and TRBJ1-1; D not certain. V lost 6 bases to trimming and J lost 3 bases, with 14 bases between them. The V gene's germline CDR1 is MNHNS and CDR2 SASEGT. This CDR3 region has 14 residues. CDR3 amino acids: CASRPLRDYTEAFF. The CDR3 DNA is TGTGCCAGCAGACCCCTGAGAGATTACACTGAAGCTTTCTTT.

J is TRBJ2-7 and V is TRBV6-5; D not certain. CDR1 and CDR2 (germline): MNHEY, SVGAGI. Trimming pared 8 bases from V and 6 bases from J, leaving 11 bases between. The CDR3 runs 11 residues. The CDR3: CASGVGPEQYF. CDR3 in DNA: TGTGCCAGCGGGGTAGGTCCCGAGCAGTACTTC.

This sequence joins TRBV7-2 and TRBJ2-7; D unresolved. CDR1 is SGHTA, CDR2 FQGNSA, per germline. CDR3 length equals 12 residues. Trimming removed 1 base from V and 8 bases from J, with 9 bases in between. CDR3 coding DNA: TGTGCCAGCAGCTTAGGCGAGGATAAGCAGTACTTC. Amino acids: CASSLGEDKQYF.